Sequencing of this T cell receptor (beta chain) was carried out in a study of blood T cell repertoires in COVID-19. About the study: Both acute and convalescent COVID-19 samples were obtained from the United States, Italy and Spain. T cells, B-cell-depleted T cells, or PBMCs provided the cDNA or gDNA that served as material.

Libraries were prepared by immunoSEQ multiplex PCR; TCRdb keeps only in-frame clonotypes and omits some of them. Here the sample spans under 500,000 clones, roughly 85% being singletons. Per the germline V gene, CDR1 is LNHDA and CDR2 is SQIVND (reference sequence). V was clipped by 3 bases and J by 3 bases, with 14 bases between them. CDR3 length: 16 residues. Adults between roughly 18 and 100 years of age took part from 24 US areas. Participants were placed into cohorts based on the clinical history they reported. Sequencing input: PBMCs or T cells enriched from blood (not recorded which). This receptor was obtained from a woman under 30 with acute COVID-19. The V and J genes are TRBV19 and TRBJ1-4, with D perhaps matching TRBD1 (5 bases). Here the CDR3 reads CASSMYVTASNEKLFF. CDR3 DNA: TGTGCCAGTAGTATGTATGTGACAGCTTCTAATGAAAAACTGTTTTTT.